The 21 T cell receptor beta chains in this list originate from one sample, sequenced in a study of cytomegalovirus exposure and HLA in healthy donors (dated by TCRdb to the late 2010s). Library generation was performed with the immunoSEQ multiplex PCR assay. The multiplex PCR relied on a mix of 60 forward primers for TCR Vbeta segments and 13 reverse primers for TCR Jbeta segments. TCRdb took this table from immuneACCESS and kept in-frame rearrangements with V and J called. Such tables lack part of the clones; where checked against another copy, unresolved V genes explain under half of the gap, and the rest is unexplained. The sample data list 200,000 to 250,000 clones, and around nine tenths of these were observed just once. The ten biggest clones cover around 1% of the sample. What was sequenced was PBMCs. These receptors were collected from a woman aged 18-35 years in good health and CMV-seronegative.

The CDR3 reads CASSRQGDIQYF. In DNA, the CDR3 is TGTGCCAGCAGCCGACAGGGAGACATTCAGTACTTC. The chain carries TRBV4-2 and TRBJ2-4; 7 bases fit TRBD1. J gave up 8 bases and V 4 bases, and 2 bases lay outside the gene matches. CDR3 length equals 12 residues. The germline gives CDR1 LGHNA, CDR2 YNFKEQ.

This sequence joins TRBV6-9 and TRBJ1-3; D is perhaps TRBD1 (5 bases). CDR1 is MNHGY, CDR2 SVAAGI, per germline. This CDR3 contains 13 residues. Deletions cut 4 bases from V and 6 bases from J, with 10 bases between. The CDR3 nucleotides are TGTGCCAGCAGTTCTTCAGGACAAAACACCATATATTTT. Its translation is CASSSSGQNTIYF.

The chain has TRBV4-1 and TRBJ1-2; D is uncertain. This CDR3 spans 14 amino acids. The V and J ends lost 0 bases and 3 bases respectively, with 8 bases between them. The germline V gene has CDR1 MGHRA and CDR2 YSYEKL. The CDR3: CASSQDRSDYGYTF. The CDR3 DNA reads TGCGCCAGCAGCCAAGACCGGAGTGACTATGGCTACACCTTC.

The chain couples TRBV5-1 to TRBJ1-2; D is unresolved. This CDR3 contains 13 residues. Germline V gene lookup returns CDR1 SGHRS and CDR2 YFSETQ. V was cut by 0 bases and J by 5 bases, with 8 bases left in between. Written as DNA, the CDR3 is TGCGCCAGCAGCTTGGCTCGGTCATATGGCTACACCTTC. It specifies CASSLARSYGYTF.

This chain uses TRBV6-5 with TRBJ2-1, with TRBD2 as a possible D gene (5 bases). With 8 bases removed from V and 6 bases from J, the gap between germline ends came to 17 bases. The CDR3 loop spans 14 amino acids. Germline values: CDR1 MNHEY, CDR2 SVGAGI. As DNA, the CDR3 is TGTGCCAGCCGGAGGACTCAATCGGGCAATGAGCAGTTCTTC. Protein sequence: CASRRTQSGNEQFF.

The V call is TRBV6-5, the J call TRBJ2-7; 12 nucleotides match TRBD2. CDR3 size: 16 residues. The germline CDR1 and CDR2 sequences are MNHEY and SVGAGI. V lost 4 bases and J lost 1; bases outside the gene matches: 5. For the CDR3, the DNA is TGTGCCAGCAGTTCCTCAGGGACTAGCGGGTCCTACGAGCAGTACTTC. Protein: CASSSSGTSGSYEQYF.

The chain links TRBV6-6 to TRBJ1-4; D is unclear. The ends were cut back, 5 bases at V and 0 bases at J, with 7 bases in the middle. This CDR3 spans 14 amino acids. The germline V gene encodes CDR1 MNHNY and CDR2 SVGAGI (reference sequence). Written as DNA, the CDR3 is TGTGCCAGCAGTCGCAGTGCAACTAATGAAAAACTGTTTTTT. This sequence encodes CASSRSATNEKLFF.

The rearrangement links TRBV7-2 to TRBJ2-5, with D possibly being TRBD2 (5 bases). The J call is doubtful: the DNA matches TRBJ2-7 better. Germline V gives CDR1 SGHTA, CDR2 FQGNSA. The CDR3 runs 14 residues. CDR3 DNA sequence: TGTGCCAGCAGCTTAATTTACTCGGACTCCGAGCAGTACTTC. Its protein product is CASSLIYSDSEQYF.

This clone came up once. The chain joins TRBV4-1 to TRBJ1-2; D is uncertain. Looked up from germline, CDR1 is MGHRA and CDR2 is YSYEKL. Trimming left V 0 bases short and J 6 bases short, with 11 bases between. The CDR3 length is 14 residues. CDR3: CASSQEYTDNGYTF. The CDR3 nucleotides are TGCGCCAGCAGCCAAGAATATACCGACAATGGCTACACCTTC.

The chain links TRBV19 to TRBJ2-5, with D perhaps TRBD2 (7 bases). The germline gives CDR1 LNHDA, CDR2 SQIVND (reference sequence). V was pared by 3 bases and J by 5 bases, with 34 bases between. This CDR3 is built from 21 residues. The CDR3 protein is CASSIQGPRRGGGSGGETQYF. The CDR3 DNA is TGTGCCAGTAGTATCCAAGGACCCCGGAGGGGCGGGGGCTCCGGTGGGGAGACCCAGTACTTC.

The CDR3 DNA reads TGTGCCAGTAGCGCCCCCGGGGGGCCCTCCTACAATGAGCAGTTCTTC. Amino acids: CASSAPGGPSYNEQFF. The chain carries TRBV19 and TRBJ2-1; perhaps TRBD2 as D (7 bases). The CDR3 loop spans 16 amino acids. CDR1 is LNHDA and CDR2 is SQIVND in the germline V gene (reference sequence). The V end was cut by 6 bases, the J end by 0 bases, with 15 bases between. The entire variable domain, with the rest obtained from reference TRBV19 and TRBJ2-1, is as follows: DGGITQSPKYLFRKEGQNVTLSCEQNLNHDAMYWYRQDPGQGLRLIYYSQIVNDFQKGDIAEGYSVSREKKESFPLTVTSAQKNPTAFYLCASSAPGGPSYNEQFFGPGTRLTVL.

The CDR3 nucleotides are TGTGCCAGCAGACAGGGGAACGAGCAGTACTTC. Translated, it gives CASRQGNEQYF. The chain links TRBV6-1 to TRBJ2-7; TRBD1 matches at 7 bases. With V trimmed by 6 bases and J by 5 bases, 1 base remained unmatched. The CDR3 contains 11 residues. Germline lookup yields CDR1 MNHNS and CDR2 SASEGT.

This clone appeared once. CDR3 in DNA: TGTGCCAGCAGCTTAGGGGGGCTAAGCTCCTACGAGCAGTACTTC. Amino acid sequence: CASSLGGLSSYEQYF. V and J are TRBV7-6 and TRBJ2-7; D possibly corresponds to TRBD1 (6 bases). In germline, CDR1 is SGHVS, CDR2 FNYEAQ. V was trimmed by 1 base and J by 0 bases, leaving 10 bases between them. The CDR3 runs to 15 residues.

This sequence joins TRBV5-4 and TRBJ2-7; 9 nucleotides align to TRBD1. The trim removed 0 bases at V and 4 bases at J, leaving 20 bases unmatched. Germline lookup yields CDR1 SGHNT and CDR2 YYREEE (reference sequence). The CDR3 sequence is 20 residues long. CDR3 loop: CASSLEDRGQGLSLRYEQYF. CDR3 nucleotides: TGTGCCAGCAGCTTGGAGGATAGGGGACAGGGACTATCTCTGAGGTACGAGCAGTACTTC.

The rearrangement links TRBV5-4 to TRBJ1-4; 7 bases are a match to TRBD1. V gave up 5 bases and J gave up 0 bases; unmatched junction bases: 4. The CDR3 sequence is 15 residues long. In germline, CDR1 is SGHNT, CDR2 YYREEE (reference sequence). CDR3 sequence (DNA): TGTGCCAGCAGGGGGGACAGTTCAACTAATGAAAAACTGTTTTTT. Protein: CASRGDSSTNEKLFF.

The table lists this clone with a count of one. The rearrangement links TRBV6-6 to TRBJ2-5, with 7 bases fitting TRBD2. The CDR3 runs 14 residues. In germline, CDR1 is MNHNY, CDR2 SVGAGI (reference sequence). Losses at the gene ends were 6 bases for V and 4 bases for J; bases not matched to a gene: 8. This chain's CDR3 is CASRSGGEGETQYF. CDR3 nucleotide sequence: TGTGCCAGCAGATCGGGGGGTGAGGGAGAGACCCAGTACTTC.

A remark on this clone: The same CDR3 is also encoded by other DNA sequences in this sample. The chain joins TRBV11-2 to TRBJ2-1; TRBD2 aligns across 7 bases. V shed 1 base, J shed 4 bases, and the junction held 4 bases outside the gene matches. CDR3 length equals 15 residues. Germline CDR1 is SGHAT and CDR2 is FQNNGV. The CDR3 DNA reads TGTGCCAGCAGCTTAGGGACGGGGGGTTACAATGAGCAGTTCTTC. It encodes CASSLGTGGYNEQFF.

The gene calls are TRBV5-1 and TRBJ1-2; D gene uncertain. This CDR3 has 13 amino acids. Trimming shortened V by 8 bases and J by 0 bases, and 11 bases separated the two germline ends. The germline V gene has CDR1 SGHRS and CDR2 YFSETQ. CDR3 loop: CASTPGSNYGYTF. The CDR3 region has the DNA TGCGCCAGTACTCCCGGGTCTAACTATGGCTACACCTTC.

The chain has TRBV5-1 and TRBJ2-7, with 9 positions matching TRBD1. Germline CDR1 SGHRS, CDR2 YFSETQ. CDR3 length: 15 amino acids. J was trimmed by 2 bases and V by 5 bases; bases with no gene match: 8. The CDR3 DNA reads as TGCGCCAGCAGTTCCATCCGGACAGGGGCCTACGAGCAGTACTTC. Its translation: CASSSIRTGAYEQYF.

This clone has just one count. V and J are TRBV11-3 and TRBJ2-2, with 10 positions matching TRBD1. The CDR3 runs to 18 residues. V shed 3 bases and J 1 base; nucleotides not matched to a gene: 8. Germline CDR1 reads SGHNT; CDR2 reads YENEEA. The CDR3 loop is CASSFKGQGSWNTGELFF. DNA of the CDR3: TGTGCCAGCAGCTTTAAGGGACAGGGGTCTTGGAACACCGGGGAGCTGTTTTTT.

The chain employs TRBV27 and TRBJ2-7; TRBD1 matches at 9 bases. The V and J ends lost 6 bases and 3 bases, in that order; junction bases with no gene match: 9. There are 15 residues in the CDR3. CDR1 is MNHEY and CDR2 is SMNVEV in the germline V gene (reference sequence). The CDR3 nucleotides are TGTGCCAGCAGGTGGACAGGGGAAAGTCACTACGAGCAGTACTTC. The encoded protein is CASRWTGESHYEQYF.